The clone carrying this T cell receptor (beta chain) came up a few times. Its antigen is undetermined. The record originates from a study of T cells in Graves' hyperthyroidism and ophthalmopathy. Study overall: Peripheral blood was collected at initial diagnosis, before any treatment.

The TCR beta CDR3 regions underwent amplification using RNA transcripts as the source. The HTBI set primed first-round TCR CDR3 RT-PCR. TCRdb recomputed calls from the multiplex PCR reads with MiXCR, one row per CDR3 protein. This sample has more than 550,000 distinct CDR3 sequences, with 15% to 20% found just once. The CDR3 runs to 15 residues. After removal of 2 bases from V and 3 bases from J, the junction contained 3 bases not matched to a gene. The germline CDR1 and CDR2 sequences are SGHTA and FQGTGA. Study-level points and caveats: Blood also contained most expanded thyroid clonotypes above 0.001.

Pregnant or lactating patients were excluded, as were those with uncontrolled infection or other autoimmune disease. This chain uses TRBV7-3 with TRBJ2-7; 11 bases line up with TRBD1. This receptor was obtained from a man aged 45-65 years with Graves' hyperthyroidism. The sample comprised blood. CDR3 coding DNA: TGTGCCAGCAGCTTAGGGGGGACAGGGGGCTACGAGCAGTACTTC. Its translation is CASSLGGTGGYEQYF. The variable domain in full, with the rest retrieved from reference TRBV7-3 and TRBJ2-7, is GAGVSQTPSNKVTEKGKYVELRCDPISGHTALYWYRQSLGQGPEFLIYFQGTGAADDSGLPNDRFFAVRPEGSVSTLKIQRTERGDSAVYLCASSLGGTGGYEQYFGPGTRLTVT.